The sequence of this T cell receptor (beta chain) was determined in a study of blood T cell repertoires in COVID-19. Study-level background: Acute-phase and convalescent COVID-19 samples originated in the United States, Italy and Spain.

This CDR3 spans 14 amino acids. In germline, CDR1 is LNHDA, CDR2 SQIVND (reference sequence). The ends were cut back, 7 bases at V and 8 bases at J, with 17 bases in the middle. In the authors' methods: Reference gene primer amplification gave estimated nucleated cell counts. Measured with immunoSEQ multiplex PCR; TCRdb has only the in-frame clones, and not every one. That table is the source of V, J and clone size, and D and trimming were worked out from the DNA. Among roughly 250,000 clones listed, approximately 90% were seen once. This chain joins TRBV19 and TRBJ2-2, with TRBD2 as a possible D gene (6 bases). Sequenced input: peripheral blood. The TCR was taken from a middle-aged woman with acute or convalescent COVID-19. CDR3 nucleotides: TGTGCCAGTAAAAGGGAGGCTGGTATGGGGGAGCTGTTTTTT. Protein product: CASKREAGMGELFF. Variable domain in full (rest from reference TRBV19 and TRBJ2-2): DGGITQSPKYLFRKEGQNVTLSCEQNLNHDAMYWYRQDPGQGLRLIYYSQIVNDFQKGDIAEGYSVSREKKESFPLTVTSAQKNPTAFYLCASKREAGMGELFFGEGSRLTVL.